This TCR beta chain was found in a study of T cells in Graves' hyperthyroidism and ophthalmopathy. Study-level points and caveats: The model made its ophthalmopathy prediction, and onset followed a median roughly six months later.

Many counts were recorded for this clonotype. Its antigen is not identified. There were TCR beta CDR3 regions amplified from RNA transcripts. The HTBI primer set served for first-round RT-PCR of the TCR CDR3. TCRdb passed the multiplex PCR reads through MiXCR, listing each CDR3 protein once. Among some 800,000 distinct CDR3 sequences listed, around 39% were seen once. Germline values: CDR1 SEHNR, CDR2 FQNEAQ (reference sequence). The CDR3 has 15 residues. Between the trimmed V and J ends, which lost 3 bases and 4 bases, there was a span of 15 bases. The sample comprised blood. The TCR sequence derives from a man aged 18 to 29 with Graves' hyperthyroidism. The chain combines TRBV7-9 with TRBJ1-2; D is ambiguous. In DNA form, the CDR3 reads TGTGCCAGCAGCTTTAGCCTCCTGGACTTCTATGGCTACACCTTC. This translates into CASSFSLLDFYGYTF.